This T cell receptor (beta chain) is drawn from a study of blood T cell repertoires in COVID-19 (TCRdb year 2020). In the study overall: The collaborator samples originated in the United States, Italy and Spain and spanned the acute and convalescent phases of COVID-19. Subjects who had been exposed to COVID-19, were actively infected with it, or had recovered from it provided the deeply sampled blood TCRbeta repertoires that made up the dataset. A de-identified subject ID, COVID-19 status, age in years and sex were almost always included in the sample metadata. The repertoires were released in a freely available public database meant as a resource for research on the immune response to SARS-CoV-2. Where available, HLA class I and class II types were obtained from metadata supplied by the sample provider rather than from assay-based typing. The material from the prospective study consisted of cDNA or gDNA derived from T cells, B-cell-depleted T cells, or PBMCs. Samples were obtained from the ongoing ImmuneRACE study (first 160 participants) and from some 1,200 subjects provided by 6 global collaborators.

A second Seattle source provided samples from volunteer blood donors who had recovered from COVID-19. Whole blood was collected in K2EDTA tubes by collaborating institutions according to the institutions' own protocols. For TCRbeta analysis, collaborators shipped samples in one of three forms: frozen whole blood, isolated PBMCs, or DNA extracted from either of those sample types. Overall study results and their limits: How much clinical and demographic metadata was included differed by source and by participant, and the metadata was provided uncurated.

The immunoSEQ Assay, a bias-controlled multiplex PCR, was used to amplify TCRbeta CDR3 regions from genomic DNA. In the source study's methods: Nucleated cell counts per sample were estimated from amplification of reference gene primers within the assay. Sequence reads were collapsed and filtered to measure the absolute abundance of every unique TCRbeta CDR3 rearrangement. For each sample, productive Simpson clonality was calculated as the square root of Simpson's diversity index across productive rearrangements. This is the immuneACCESS table as TCRdb keeps it, with only in-frame sequences that have V and J called. A part of the clones is gone; compared with another copy, unresolved V genes explain less than half, and the rest is unexplained. The V and J calls and clone size are taken from that table; D and trimming were inferred from the DNA. The sample contains hundreds of thousands of clones, approximately 88% of them found a single time. The ten largest make up less than 7.5% of the sample.

Worth noting for this clone: Its antigen specificity is not known. Base qualities are not recorded, but no much larger clone differs from it by a single base.

Including the terminal cysteine and phenylalanine, the CDR3 comprises 14 residues. Just the 42-base CDR3 DNA is kept, in frame starting at base 1. The germline V gene (reference sequence) gives CDR1 as DFQATT and CDR2 as SNEGSKA. Deletion took 3 bases off V and 1 base off J, with a span of 12 bases between the germline ends. Here the chain combines TRBV20-1 and TRBJ1-1; the D region possibly corresponds to TRBD1 (6 bases align). The sequence derives from a man aged 55 to 69 who had recovered from COVID-19. Sequencing was performed on peripheral blood. The nucleotide sequence is TGCAGTGCTAGTGGGCAGGGGAGGAACACTGAAGCTTTCTTT. This sequence encodes CSASGQGRNTEAFF.